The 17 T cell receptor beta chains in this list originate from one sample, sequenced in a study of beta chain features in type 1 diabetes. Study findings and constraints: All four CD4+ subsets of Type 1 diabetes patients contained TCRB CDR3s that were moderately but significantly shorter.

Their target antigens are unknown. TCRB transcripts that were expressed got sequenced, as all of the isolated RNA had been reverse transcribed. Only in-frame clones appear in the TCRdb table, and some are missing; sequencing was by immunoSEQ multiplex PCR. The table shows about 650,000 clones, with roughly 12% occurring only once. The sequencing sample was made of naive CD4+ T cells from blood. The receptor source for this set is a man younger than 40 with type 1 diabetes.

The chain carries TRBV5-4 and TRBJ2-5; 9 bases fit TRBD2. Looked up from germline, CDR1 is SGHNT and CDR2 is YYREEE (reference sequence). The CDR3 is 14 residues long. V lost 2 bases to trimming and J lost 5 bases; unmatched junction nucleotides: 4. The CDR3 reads CASSFRTSVETQYF. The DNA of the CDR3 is TGTGCCAGCAGCTTCCGGACTAGCGTCGAGACCCAGTACTTC.

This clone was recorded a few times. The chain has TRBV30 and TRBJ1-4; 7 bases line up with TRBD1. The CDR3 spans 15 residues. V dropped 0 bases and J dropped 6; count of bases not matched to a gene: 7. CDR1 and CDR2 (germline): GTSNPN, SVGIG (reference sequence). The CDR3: CAWSVSGGAYEKLFF. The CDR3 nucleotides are TGTGCCTGGAGTGTTTCAGGGGGAGCCTATGAAAAACTGTTTTTT.

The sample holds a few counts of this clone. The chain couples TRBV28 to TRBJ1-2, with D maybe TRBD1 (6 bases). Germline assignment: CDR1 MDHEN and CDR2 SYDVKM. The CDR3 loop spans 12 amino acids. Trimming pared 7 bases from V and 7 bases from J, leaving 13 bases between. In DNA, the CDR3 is TGTGCCAGCACCCCCCCGGGGGCTGGCTACACCTTC. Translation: CASTPPGAGYTF.

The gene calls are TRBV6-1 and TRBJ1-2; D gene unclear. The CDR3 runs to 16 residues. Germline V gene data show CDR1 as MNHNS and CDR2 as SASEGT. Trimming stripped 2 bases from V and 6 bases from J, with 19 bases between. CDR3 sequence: CASSESRGPFANGYTF. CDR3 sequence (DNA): TGTGCCAGCAGTGAAAGTCGAGGACCATTCGCGAATGGCTACACCTTC.

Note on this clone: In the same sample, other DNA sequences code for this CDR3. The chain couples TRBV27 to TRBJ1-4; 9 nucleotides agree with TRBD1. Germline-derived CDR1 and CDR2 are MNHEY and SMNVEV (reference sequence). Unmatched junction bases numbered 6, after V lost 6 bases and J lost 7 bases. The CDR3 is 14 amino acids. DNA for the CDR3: TGTGCCAGCAGGTTACAGGGGGCTGGTGAAAAACTGTTTTTT. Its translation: CASRLQGAGEKLFF.

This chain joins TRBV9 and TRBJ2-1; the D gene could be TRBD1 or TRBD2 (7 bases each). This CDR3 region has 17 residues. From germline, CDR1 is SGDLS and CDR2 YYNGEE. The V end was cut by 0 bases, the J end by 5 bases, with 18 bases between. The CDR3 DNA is TGTGCCAGCAGCGTAGAGGCCCAGGGGGGGCTAGACAATGAGCAGTTCTTC. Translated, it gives CASSVEAQGGLDNEQFF. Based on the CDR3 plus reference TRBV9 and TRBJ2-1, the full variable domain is DSGVTQTPKHLITATGQRVTLRCSPRSGDLSVYWYQQSLDQGLQFLIQYYNGEERAKGNILERFSAQQFPDLHSELNLSSLELGDSALYFCASSVEAQGGLDNEQFFGPGTRLTVL.

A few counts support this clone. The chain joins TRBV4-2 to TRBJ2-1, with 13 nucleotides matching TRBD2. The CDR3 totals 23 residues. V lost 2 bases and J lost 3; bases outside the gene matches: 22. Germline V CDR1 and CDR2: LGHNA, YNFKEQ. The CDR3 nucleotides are TGTGCCAGCAGCCAAAGCCCGGGTCCCAGACTCACGACTAGCGGGGGGCTCTACAATGAGCAGTTCTTC. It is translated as CASSQSPGPRLTTSGGLYNEQFF.

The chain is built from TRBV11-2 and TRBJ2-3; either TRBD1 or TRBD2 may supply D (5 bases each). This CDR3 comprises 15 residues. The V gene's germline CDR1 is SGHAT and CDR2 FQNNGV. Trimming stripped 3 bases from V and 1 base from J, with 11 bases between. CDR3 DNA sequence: TGTGCCAGCAGCTTCGGGACGGACCGCACAGATACGCAGTATTTT. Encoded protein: CASSFGTDRTDTQYF.

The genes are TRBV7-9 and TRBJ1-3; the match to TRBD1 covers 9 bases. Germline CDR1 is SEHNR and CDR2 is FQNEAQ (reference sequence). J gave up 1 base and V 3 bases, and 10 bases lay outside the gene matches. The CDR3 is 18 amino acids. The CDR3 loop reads CASSFYRDRGISGNTIYF. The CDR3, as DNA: TGTGCCAGCAGCTTTTATCGCGACAGGGGGATATCTGGAAACACCATATATTTT.

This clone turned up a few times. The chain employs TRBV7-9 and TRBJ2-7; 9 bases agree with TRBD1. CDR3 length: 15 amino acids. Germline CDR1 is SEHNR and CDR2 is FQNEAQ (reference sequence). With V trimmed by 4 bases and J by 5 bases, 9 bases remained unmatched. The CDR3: CASSWGTGIINEQYF. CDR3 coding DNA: TGTGCCAGCAGCTGGGGGACAGGGATAATCAACGAGCAGTACTTC.

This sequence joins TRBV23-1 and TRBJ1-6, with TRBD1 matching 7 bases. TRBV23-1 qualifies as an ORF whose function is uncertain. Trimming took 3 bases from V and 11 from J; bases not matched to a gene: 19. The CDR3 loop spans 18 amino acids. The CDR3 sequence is CASSHPPTGILSFAPLHF. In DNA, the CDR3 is TGCGCCAGCAGTCACCCCCCGACAGGGATTTTGAGTTTTGCACCCCTCCACTTT.

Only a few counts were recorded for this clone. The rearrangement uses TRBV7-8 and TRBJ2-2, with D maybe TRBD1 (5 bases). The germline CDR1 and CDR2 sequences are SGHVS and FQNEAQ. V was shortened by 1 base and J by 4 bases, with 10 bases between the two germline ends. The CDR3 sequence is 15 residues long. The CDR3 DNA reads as TGTGCCAGCAGCTTAGACAGAACAGGCACCGGGGAGCTGTTTTTT. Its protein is CASSLDRTGTGELFF.

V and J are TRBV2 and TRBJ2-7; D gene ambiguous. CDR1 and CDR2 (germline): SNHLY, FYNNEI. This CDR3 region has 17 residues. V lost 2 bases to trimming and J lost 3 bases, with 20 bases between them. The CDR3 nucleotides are TGTGCCAGCAGTGAACGGAAAGGGCTTTTAAAGGGCTACGAGCAGTACTTC. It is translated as CASSERKGLLKGYEQYF.

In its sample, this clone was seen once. The CDR3 spells CASSLEGGAQPQHF. The CDR3 DNA sequence: TGTGCCAGCAGCTTAGAGGGAGGGGCTCAGCCCCAGCATTTT. The genes are TRBV11-2 and TRBJ1-5, with TRBD1 as a possible D gene (5 bases). The CDR3 is 14 amino acids. V shed 0 bases and J shed 6 bases, with 9 bases lying between them. Germline CDR1 reads SGHAT; CDR2 reads FQNNGV.

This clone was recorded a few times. CDR3 bases: TGTGCCAGCAGCTTGGCGAGAAATACCGGGGAGCTGTTTTTT. Amino acid sequence: CASSLARNTGELFF. The rearrangement links TRBV5-4 to TRBJ2-2; no firm D call. CDR3 length: 14 residues. The ends were cut back, 0 bases at V and 5 bases at J, with 8 bases in the middle. The germline V gene encodes CDR1 SGHNT and CDR2 YYREEE (reference sequence). Variable domain in full (rest from reference TRBV5-4 and TRBJ2-2): ETGVTQSPTHLIKTRGQQVTLRCSSQSGHNTVSWYQQALGQGPQFIFQYYREEENGRGNFPPRFSGLQFPNYSSELNVNALELDDSALYLCASSLARNTGELFFGEGSRLTVL.

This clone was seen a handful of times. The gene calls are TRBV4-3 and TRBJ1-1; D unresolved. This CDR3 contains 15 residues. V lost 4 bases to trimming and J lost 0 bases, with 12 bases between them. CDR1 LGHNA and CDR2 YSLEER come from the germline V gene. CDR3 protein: CASSLNRALNTEAFF. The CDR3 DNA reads TGCGCCAGCAGCCTCAACCGGGCCCTGAACACTGAAGCTTTCTTT.

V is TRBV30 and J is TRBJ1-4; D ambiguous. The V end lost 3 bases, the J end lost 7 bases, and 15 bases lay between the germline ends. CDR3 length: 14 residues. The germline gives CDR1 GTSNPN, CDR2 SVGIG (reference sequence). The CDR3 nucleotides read TGTGCCTGGAGGGACGTTAGCGTAGGTGAAAAACTGTTTTTT. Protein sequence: CAWRDVSVGEKLFF. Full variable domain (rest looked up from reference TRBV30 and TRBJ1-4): SQTIHQWPATLVQPVGSPLSLECTVEGTSNPNLYWYRQAAGRGLQLLFYSVGIGQISSEVPQNLSASRPQDRQFILSSKKLLLSDSGFYLCAWRDVSVGEKLFFGSGTQLSVL.